This note documents a single T cell receptor (beta chain) sequence. The data were produced by immunoSEQ multiplex PCR, yet TCRdb's version contains in-frame clones alone and is incomplete. The sample records 150,000 or so clones, roughly four fifths being singletons. Which cohort a participant joined came from the clinical history participants gave. The CDR3 loop spans 14 amino acids. CDR1 and CDR2 from the germline V gene are SEHNR and FQNEAQ (reference sequence). The ends were cut back, 5 bases at V and 9 bases at J, with 18 bases in the middle. This sample stems from a study of blood T cell repertoires in COVID-19.

The clonotype comes from a man between 45 and 60 years old who had recovered from COVID-19. The V call is TRBV7-9, the J call TRBJ2-3; tentatively, D is TRBD1 (6 bases). The sample was PBMCs or T cells enriched from blood (not recorded which). The CDR3 region has the DNA TGTGCCAGCAGCCGCCAGGGGTCGGTAGGAACGCAGTATTTT. Protein product: CASSRQGSVGTQYF. Supplemented by reference TRBV7-9 and TRBJ2-3, the full variable domain reads DTGVSQNPRHKITKRGQNVTFRCDPISEHNRLYWYRQTLGQGPEFLTYFQNEAQLEKSRLLSDRFSAERPKGSFSTLEIQRTEQGDSAMYLCASSRQGSVGTQYFGPGTRLTVL.